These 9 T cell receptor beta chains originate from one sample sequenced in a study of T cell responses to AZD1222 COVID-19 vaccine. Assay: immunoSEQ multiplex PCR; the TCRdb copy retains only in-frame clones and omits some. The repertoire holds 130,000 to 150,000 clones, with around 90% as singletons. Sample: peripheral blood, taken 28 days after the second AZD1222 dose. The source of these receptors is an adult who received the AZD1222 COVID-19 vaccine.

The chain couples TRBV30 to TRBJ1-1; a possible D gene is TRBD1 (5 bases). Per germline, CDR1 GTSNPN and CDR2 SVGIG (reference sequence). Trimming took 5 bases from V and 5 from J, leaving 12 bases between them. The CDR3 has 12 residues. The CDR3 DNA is TGTGCCTGGTGCAGGGTGGAGACTGAAGCTTTCTTT. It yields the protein CAWCRVETEAFF.

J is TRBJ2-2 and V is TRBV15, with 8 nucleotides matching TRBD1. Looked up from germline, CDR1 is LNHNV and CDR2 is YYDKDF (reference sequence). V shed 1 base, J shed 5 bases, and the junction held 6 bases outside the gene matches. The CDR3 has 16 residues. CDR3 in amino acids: CATSRGRTGRTGELFF. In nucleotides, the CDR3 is TGTGCCACCAGCAGAGGACGGACAGGGCGAACCGGGGAGCTGTTTTTT.

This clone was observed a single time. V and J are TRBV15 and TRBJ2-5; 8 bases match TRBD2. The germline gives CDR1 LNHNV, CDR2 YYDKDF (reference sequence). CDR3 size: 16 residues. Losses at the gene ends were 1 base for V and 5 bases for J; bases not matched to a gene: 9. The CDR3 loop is CATSRAGTRENETQYF. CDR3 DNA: TGTGCCACCAGCAGAGCGGGGACTAGAGAGAATGAGACCCAGTACTTC.

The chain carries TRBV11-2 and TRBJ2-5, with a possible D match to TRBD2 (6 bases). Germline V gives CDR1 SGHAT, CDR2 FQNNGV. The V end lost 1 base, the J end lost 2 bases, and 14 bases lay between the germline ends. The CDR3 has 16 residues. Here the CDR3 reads CASSLGIRERQETQYF. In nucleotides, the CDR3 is TGTGCCAGCAGCTTAGGTATCCGGGAGCGTCAAGAGACCCAGTACTTC.

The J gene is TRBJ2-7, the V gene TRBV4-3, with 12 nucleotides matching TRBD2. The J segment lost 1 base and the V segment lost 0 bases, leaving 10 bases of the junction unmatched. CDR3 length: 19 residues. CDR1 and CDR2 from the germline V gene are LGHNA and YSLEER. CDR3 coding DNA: TGCGCCAGCAGCCAAGAACTAGCGGGAGGCCCAACCTATTCCTACGAGCAGTACTTC. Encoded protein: CASSQELAGGPTYSYEQYF.

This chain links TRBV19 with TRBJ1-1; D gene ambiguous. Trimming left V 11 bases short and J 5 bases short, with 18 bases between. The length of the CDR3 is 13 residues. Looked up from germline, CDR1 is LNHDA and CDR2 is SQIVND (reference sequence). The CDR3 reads CASTLGPRTEAFF. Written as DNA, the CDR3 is TGTGCCTCCACCCTCGGCCCGAGGACTGAAGCTTTCTTT.

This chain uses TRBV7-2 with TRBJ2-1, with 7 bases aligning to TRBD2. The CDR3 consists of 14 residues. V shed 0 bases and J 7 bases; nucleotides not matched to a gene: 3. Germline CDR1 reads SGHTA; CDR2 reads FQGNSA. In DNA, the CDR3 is TGTGCCAGCAGCTTAGCGGGAGGGCGGAATGAGCAGTTCTTC. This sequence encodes CASSLAGGRNEQFF. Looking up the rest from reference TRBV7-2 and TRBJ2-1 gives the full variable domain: GAGVSQSPSNKVTEKGKDVELRCDPISGHTALYWYRQSLGQGLEFLIYFQGNSAPDKSGLPSDRFSAERTGGSVSTLTIQRTQQEDSAVYLCASSLAGGRNEQFFGPGTRLTVL.

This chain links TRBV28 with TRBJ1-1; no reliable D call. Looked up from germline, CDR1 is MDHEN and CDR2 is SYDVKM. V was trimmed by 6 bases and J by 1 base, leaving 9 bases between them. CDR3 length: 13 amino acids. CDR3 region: CASRTTPNTEAFF. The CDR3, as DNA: TGTGCCAGCAGAACGACACCGAACACTGAAGCTTTCTTT.

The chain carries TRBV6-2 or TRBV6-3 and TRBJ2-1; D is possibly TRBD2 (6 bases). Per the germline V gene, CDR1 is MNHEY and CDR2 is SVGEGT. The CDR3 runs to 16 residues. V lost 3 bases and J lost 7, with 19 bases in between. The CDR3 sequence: CASSYGSSRRGNEQFF. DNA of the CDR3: TGTGCCAGCAGTTATGGGTCCTCCCGCCGGGGGAATGAGCAGTTCTTC.